Below, one TCR beta chain is given with its context. Its antigen is currently not known. No much larger clone exists at a distance of one base, and base qualities are not known. To sequence the TCRbeta CDR3 region, genomic DNA was isolated from the sorted cells. The immunoSEQ Assay was used for sequencing of TCRbeta CDR3 regions. TCRdb holds this immuneACCESS table with in-frame rearrangements only. Some clones are missing; in checked studies, unresolved V genes explain under half, and the rest has no known cause. Here the sample has over 85,000 clones; less than 95% occur a single time. The ten most abundant clones make up around 1.5% of the sample. The trial excluded patients who had a history of autoimmune disease or were on systemic immunosuppression. Peripheral blood for TCR sequencing was collected from all dose cohorts at baseline, on cycle 4 day 1, and on cycle 7 day 1. Samples came from an open-label, multicenter, first-in-human phase I dose-escalation trial of ivuxolimab. The trial enrolled adults with locally advanced or metastatic head and neck squamous cell, hepatocellular, melanoma or renal cell carcinoma. Before TCR sequencing, CD4+ and CD8+ T cells were separately sorted from peripheral blood.

This record comes from a study of OX40 agonist ivuxolimab in advanced cancers. Some background on the complete study: Ivuxolimab, which targeted the costimulatory receptor OX40 (CD134), was an agonistic, fully human IgG2 monoclonal antibody. Intravenous ivuxolimab was administered to patients every 2 weeks at six dose levels: 0.01, 0.1, 0.3, 1.5, 3 and 10 mg/kg. Among the approximately 54 dose-escalation patients, some 20 had hepatocellular carcinoma, approximately 15 melanoma, 9 renal cell carcinoma and 9 head and neck cancer. In the dose-escalation cohort, 82.7% of patients were male, and the mean age was roughly 60 years, with a range of roughly 20 to 79. Patients were allowed to have had prior anti-PD-1, anti-PD-L1 or anti-CTLA-4 therapy, and 40% to 45% of the dose-escalation patients had been treated with checkpoint inhibitors. Partial responses occurred in three dose-escalation patients, of whom one had hepatocellular carcinoma and two had cutaneous melanoma. The purpose of peripheral TCRbeta sequencing was to test whether ivuxolimab changed TCR sequence diversity and led to clonal T-cell expansion. The monotherapy dose-escalation portion (N of about 50 patients) of the phase I ivuxolimab trial is reported in the paper. Summary of the overall study and its limitations: Low levels of normalized T-cell clonal expansion were also seen in some patients who did not respond. At doses from 0.1 to 3.0 mg/kg, clonal expansion was seen in both CD4+ and CD8+ blood T cells between baseline and week 6. In the 0.1-3.0 mg/kg groups, partial responders were among the patients with the lowest normalized peripheral clonal expansion, particularly in CD8+ T cells. The antigen specificity of the peripheral T cells that underwent clonal expansion was not determined. On average, CD8+ T cells showed more expanded clones than CD4+ T cells after ivuxolimab.

The germline V end is reduced by 4 bases and the J end by 1 base; junction bases left unmatched: 3. Inclusive of the bounding cysteine and phenylalanine, the CDR3 is 14 residues long. Of the read, only the CDR3 DNA is kept; its 42 bases are in frame from base 1. CDR1 and CDR2 are drawn from the germline V gene: ENHRY, SYGVKD. This receptor was identified in an adult with an advanced solid tumor such as melanoma, head and neck, liver or kidney cancer. The material was CD4+ or CD8+ T cells sorted from blood, obtained in a trial of the OX40 agonist ivuxolimab. The receptor chain draws on TRBV10-3 and TRBJ1-1; 7 central bases correspond to TRBD1. Read as DNA, the sequence is TGTGCCATCAGTGCGGGACAGACGAACACTGAAGCTTTCTTT. Its translation reads: CAISAGQTNTEAFF.